This is a list of T cell receptor beta chains from one sample in a study of T cells after yellow fever vaccination. TCRdb reanalysed the 5' RACE reads using MiXCR and keeps one entry per CDR3 protein. The table includes roughly 500,000 distinct CDR3 sequences, about 19% detected once. This material consisted of PBMCs, taken 15 days after the yellow fever booster vaccination. These receptors all stem from a man aged 30 to 39 who received the YFV17D yellow fever vaccine. Both conserved end residues are part of each CDR3. Fields, in order: D gene, J gene, clone size, V gene, CDR3 protein, CDR3 DNA. A D gene is named only where the DNA matches it firmly. Clone size is given for some rows only: seen once, a few or many times, or a class if the clone is expanded.

>TRBD2|TRBJ2-3|-|TRBV7-2
CASSLSPSAGGKDTQYF
TGTGCCAGCAGCTTATCGCCCTCAGCGGGAGGGAAAGATACGCAGTATTTT
>-|TRBJ2-7|-|TRBV19
CASTQSTGPSYEQYF
TGTGCCAGTACCCAAAGCACAGGGCCCTCCTACGAGCAGTACTTC
>TRBD1|TRBJ2-7|-|TRBV6-1
CASRPPGQGYEQYF
TGTGCCAGCCGGCCGCCGGGACAGGGATACGAGCAGTACTTC
>-|TRBJ2-1|-|TRBV12-3/TRBV12-4
CASSLKEYNEQFF
TGTGCCAGCAGTTTGAAGGAGTACAATGAGCAGTTCTTC
>-|TRBJ2-2|many|TRBV5-5
CASSFGGSNTGELFF
TGTGCCAGCAGCTTCGGGGGTTCGAACACCGGGGAGCTGTTTTTT
>TRBD1|TRBJ1-2|-|TRBV5-1
CASSSGTVALPNYGYTF
TGCGCCAGCAGCTCCGGGACAGTAGCTTTGCCTAACTATGGCTACACCTTC
>TRBD1|TRBJ1-1|many|TRBV20-1
CSAQPPTGRNTEAFF
TGCAGTGCCCAACCCCCGACAGGGAGGAACACTGAAGCTTTCTTT
>-|TRBJ1-6|-|TRBV7-2
CASSLAAQGYSPLHF
TGTGCCAGCAGCTTAGCGGCTCAGGGTTATTCACCCCTCCACTTT
>TRBD1|TRBJ2-7|-|TRBV20-1
CSATRDRGGYEQYF
TGCAGTGCTACCAGGGACAGGGGAGGTTACGAGCAGTACTTC
>-|TRBJ2-5|few|TRBV20-1
CSARDLSAVGETQYF
TGCAGTGCTAGAGATCTTTCAGCGGTGGGAGAGACCCAGTACTTC
>-|TRBJ2-7|few|TRBV4-3
CASSQGGVQYF
TGCGCCAGCAGCCAAGGAGGGGTGCAGTACTTC
>TRBD2|TRBJ2-1|few|TRBV20-1
CSARIAGVINEQFF
TGCAGTGCCCGGATAGCGGGAGTAATCAATGAGCAGTTCTTC
>-|TRBJ2-5|-|TRBV11-2
CASSRTWVETQYF
TGTGCCAGCAGCCGAACATGGGTCGAGACCCAGTACTTC
>-|TRBJ1-5|-|TRBV6-1
CASGRPDSNQPQHF
TGTGCCAGCGGGAGGCCGGATAGCAATCAGCCCCAGCATTTT
>-|TRBJ2-5|-|TRBV5-1
CASSLTPGPSRGETQYF
TGCGCCAGCAGCCTGACACCCGGGCCCAGTCGCGGGGAGACCCAGTACTTC
>-|TRBJ2-1|-|TRBV2
CASRRGEANEQFF
TGTGCCAGCCGCCGGGGCGAAGCTAATGAGCAGTTCTTC
>-|TRBJ2-5|-|TRBV2
CASKRTTQETQYF
TGTGCCAGCAAAAGGACTACTCAAGAGACCCAGTACTTC
>-|TRBJ2-5|few|TRBV5-1
CASSQEAETQYF
TGCGCCAGCAGCCAAGAGGCGGAGACCCAGTACTTC
>TRBD2|TRBJ2-7|few|TRBV7-2
CASSSVVLAETRYEQYF
TGTGCCAGCAGCTCTGTTGTGCTAGCGGAAACTCGGTACGAGCAGTACTTC
>-|TRBJ2-7|-|TRBV5-1
CASSLGTQGMFEKYF
TGCGCCAGCAGCTTGGGAACGCAGGGAATGTTCGAGAAGTACTTC
>-|TRBJ1-5|-|TRBV5-6
CASSSRTSNQPQHF
TGTGCCAGCAGCTCAAGAACCAGCAATCAGCCCCAGCATTTT
>TRBD2|TRBJ2-3|-|TRBV15
CATSRDVPGTSGTDTQYF
TGTGCCACCAGCAGAGACGTACCCGGGACTAGCGGCACAGATACGCAGTATTTT
>TRBD2|TRBJ2-5|few|TRBV23-1
CASSHGGKETQYF
TGCGCCAGCAGTCACGGGGGGAAAGAGACCCAGTACTTC
>-|TRBJ2-1|few|TRBV18
CASSPLPGGESGNEQFF
TGTGCCAGCTCACCGCTTCCTGGAGGGGAGAGCGGAAATGAGCAGTTCTTC
>-|TRBJ1-5|-|TRBV10-3
CAIARLSNQPQHF
TGTGCCATCGCACGGCTAAGCAATCAGCCCCAGCATTTT
>TRBD2|TRBJ2-3|few|TRBV10-2
CASSQREGGTDTQYF
TGCGCCAGCAGCCAGCGGGAGGGAGGAACAGATACGCAGTATTTT
>TRBD1|TRBJ2-5|-|TRBV6-1
CASKDPGQGTETQYF
TGTGCCAGCAAAGACCCGGGACAGGGGACCGAGACCCAGTACTTC
>TRBD2|TRBJ2-7|many|TRBV10-3
CAIRGRVGLASSSYEQYF
TGTGCCATCAGGGGACGGGTTGGACTAGCGTCGAGCTCCTACGAGCAGTACTTC
>-|TRBJ1-5|few|TRBV2
CASMFQENQPQHF
TGTGCCAGCATGTTCCAGGAGAATCAGCCCCAGCATTTT
>-|TRBJ2-2|-|TRBV5-1
CASSIGPNTGELFF
TGCGCCAGCAGCATAGGACCAAACACCGGGGAGCTGTTTTTT
>TRBD2|TRBJ2-1|-|TRBV11-2
CASSMKEREYKFF
TGTGCCAGCAGCATGAAAGAGCGGGAGTATAAGTTCTTC
>-|TRBJ2-1|-|TRBV25-1
CASSEARAYNEQFF
TGTGCCAGCAGTGAGGCGAGGGCCTACAATGAGCAGTTCTTC
>-|TRBJ1-2|few|TRBV5-1
CASSSGQYYGYTF
TGCGCCAGCAGCTCCGGACAGTACTATGGCTACACCTTC
>-|TRBJ2-1|-|TRBV7-9
CASSLVRRDIHNEQFF
TGTGCCAGCAGCTTAGTGAGGCGGGATATCCACAATGAGCAGTTCTTC
>TRBD1|TRBJ2-7|-|TRBV5-1
CASRDRRGGRGDEQYF
TGCGCCAGCAGGGACCGGAGAGGGGGCAGGGGTGACGAGCAGTACTTC
>-|TRBJ2-1|-|TRBV20-1
CSASINEQFF
TGCAGTGCTTCTATTAATGAGCAGTTCTTC
>-|TRBJ2-1|-|TRBV24-1
CATRAGFGGEQFF
TGTGCCACTAGGGCGGGGTTCGGAGGTGAGCAGTTCTTC
>-|TRBJ2-3|few|TRBV7-9
CASSLGASGTDTQYF
TGTGCCAGCAGCTTAGGAGCTAGCGGCACAGATACGCAGTATTTT
>TRBD2|TRBJ2-1|-|TRBV6-2/TRBV6-3
CASNGGRAGAYNEQLF
TGTGCCAGCAATGGCGGGAGGGCCGGGGCCTACAATGAGCAGTTGTTC
>TRBD2|TRBJ2-6|-|TRBV29-1
CSVGLAGVDGANVLTF
TGCAGCGTTGGACTAGCGGGAGTGGATGGGGCCAACGTCCTGACTTTC